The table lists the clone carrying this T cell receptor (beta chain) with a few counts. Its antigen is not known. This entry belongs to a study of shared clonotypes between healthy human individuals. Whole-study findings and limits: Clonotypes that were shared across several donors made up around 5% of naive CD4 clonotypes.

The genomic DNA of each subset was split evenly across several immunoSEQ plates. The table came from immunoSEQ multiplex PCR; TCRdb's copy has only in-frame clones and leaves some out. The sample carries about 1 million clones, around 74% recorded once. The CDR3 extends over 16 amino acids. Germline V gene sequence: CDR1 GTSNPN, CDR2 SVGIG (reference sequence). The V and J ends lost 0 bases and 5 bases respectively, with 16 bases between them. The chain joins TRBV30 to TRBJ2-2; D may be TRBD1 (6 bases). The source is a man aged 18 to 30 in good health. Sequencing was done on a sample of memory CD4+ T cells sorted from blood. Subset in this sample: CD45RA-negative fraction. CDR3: CAWSVSWTVRTGELFF. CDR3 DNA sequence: TGTGCCTGGAGTGTATCTTGGACAGTCCGTACCGGGGAGCTGTTTTTT. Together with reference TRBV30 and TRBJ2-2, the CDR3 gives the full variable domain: SQTIHQWPATLVQPVGSPLSLECTVEGTSNPNLYWYRQAAGRGLQLLFYSVGIGQISSEVPQNLSASRPQDRQFILSSKKLLLSDSGFYLCAWSVSWTVRTGELFFGEGSRLTVL.